This TCR beta chain was retrieved from a study of beta chain features in type 1 diabetes. The whole isolated RNA underwent reverse transcription, so sequencing captured expressed TCRB transcripts. Method: immunoSEQ multiplex PCR; TCRdb's copy keeps in-frame clones and lacks some. The repertoire has approximately 330,000 clones, 11% of them found once; the top ten carry more than 0.015%. Germline-derived CDR1 and CDR2 are SGHNT and YYREEE (reference sequence). Unmatched junction bases numbered 6, after V lost 2 bases and J lost 2 bases. CDR3 size: 16 residues. The specimen was naive CD4+ T cells from blood. The V and J genes are TRBV5-4 and TRBJ2-5, with 10 nucleotides matching TRBD2. The receptor was derived from a woman in her thirties in good health. The CDR3 here is CASSFSVSGGQETQYF. Written as DNA, the CDR3 is TGTGCCAGCAGCTTTTCTGTTAGCGGGGGGCAAGAGACCCAGTACTTC.